This note documents a single TCR beta chain sequence. The source of the sample is a study of monozygotic twins with inflammatory bowel disease. The CDR3 totals 15 residues. In germline, CDR1 is SGHTA, CDR2 FQGNSA. Each UMI harboured a 6-nucleotide sample barcode and was appended via template switching. From its re-call of the 5' RACE reads, TCRdb lists each CDR3 protein once, without DNA. Recorded for this sample: around 370,000 distinct CDR3 sequences. Sequenced sample: blood. The chain carries TRBV7-2 and TRBJ1-6. The origin of this receptor is a human donor with ulcerative colitis or Crohn's disease, or a healthy co-twin of an affected twin (not recorded which). CDR3: CASSLRAFGDSPLHF.